This T cell receptor beta chain comes out of a study of control samples from healthy donors and cancer patients. The protocol was immunoSEQ multiplex PCR, while the TCRdb copy is restricted to in-frame clones and leaves out a portion. The data contain around 100,000 clones, 75% to 90% of them singletons. Germline lookup yields CDR1 LGHNT and CDR2 FRNRAP. V was shortened by 0 bases and J by 2 bases, with 11 bases between the two germline ends. CDR3 size: 16 residues. The material sequenced was PBMCs. This clonotype was obtained from a man in his sixties with lung cancer. V gene TRBV12-5 combines with J gene TRBJ1-5; D remains ambiguous. CDR3 sequence (DNA): TGTGCTAGTGGTTTGGTACCAAGGAGCGGCAATCAGCCCCAGCATTTT. Amino acid sequence: CASGLVPRSGNQPQHF.